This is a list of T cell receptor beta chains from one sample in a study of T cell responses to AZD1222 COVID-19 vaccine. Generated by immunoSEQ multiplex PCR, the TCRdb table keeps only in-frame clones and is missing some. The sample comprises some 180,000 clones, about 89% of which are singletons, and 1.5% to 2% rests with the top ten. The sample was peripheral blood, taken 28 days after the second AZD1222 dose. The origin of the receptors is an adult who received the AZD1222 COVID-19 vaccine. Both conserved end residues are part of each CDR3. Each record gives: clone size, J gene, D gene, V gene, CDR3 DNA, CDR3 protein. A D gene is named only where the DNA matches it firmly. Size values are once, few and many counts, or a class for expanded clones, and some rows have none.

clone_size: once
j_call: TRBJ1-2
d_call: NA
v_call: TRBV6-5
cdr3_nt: TGTGCCAGCAGTCCCGGCAGGAACTATGGCTACACCTTC
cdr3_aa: CASSPGRNYGYTF

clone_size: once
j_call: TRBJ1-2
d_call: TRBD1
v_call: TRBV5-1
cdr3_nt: TGCGCCAGCAGCCTGACAGGGGAAGGCTACACCTTC
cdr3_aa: CASSLTGEGYTF

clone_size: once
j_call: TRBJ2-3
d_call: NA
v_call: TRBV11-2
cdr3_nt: TGTGCCAGCAGCTGGCGACAGGCTGATACGCAGTATTTT
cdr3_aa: CASSWRQADTQYF

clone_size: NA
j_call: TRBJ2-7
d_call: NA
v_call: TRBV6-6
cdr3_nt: TGTGCCAGCAGTTGGAGGGAAGGAAAAGTGCAGTACTTC
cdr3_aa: CASSWREGKVQYF

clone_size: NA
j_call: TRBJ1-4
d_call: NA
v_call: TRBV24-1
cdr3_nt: TGTGCCACCATTCCGGGCGGGGGGGCGGAAAAACTGTTTTTT
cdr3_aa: CATIPGGGAEKLFF

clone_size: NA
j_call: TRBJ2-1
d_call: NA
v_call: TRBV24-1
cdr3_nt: TGTGCCACCAGTGACCCTTTTGGCGGAGCTTCGCAGTTCTTC
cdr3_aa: CATSDPFGGASQFF

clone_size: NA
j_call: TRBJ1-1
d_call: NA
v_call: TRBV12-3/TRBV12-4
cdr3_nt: TGTGCCAGCAGTTTTAGGGGCAACACTGAAGCTTTCTTT
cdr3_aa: CASSFRGNTEAFF

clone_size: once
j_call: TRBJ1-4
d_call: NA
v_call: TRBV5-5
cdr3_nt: TGTGCCAGCAGCTTGGGGCCTTCTGAAAAACTGTTTTTT
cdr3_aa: CASSLGPSEKLFF

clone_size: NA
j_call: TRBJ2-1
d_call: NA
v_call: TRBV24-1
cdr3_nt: TGTGCCACCAGTGGGGGACTTAACTCACGGTGGTTCTTC
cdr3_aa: CATSGGLNSRWFF

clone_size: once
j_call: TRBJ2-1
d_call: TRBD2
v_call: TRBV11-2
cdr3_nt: TGTGCCAGCAGCTTAGGTGGGCTAGCGGGATACAATGAGCAGTTCTTC
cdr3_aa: CASSLGGLAGYNEQFF

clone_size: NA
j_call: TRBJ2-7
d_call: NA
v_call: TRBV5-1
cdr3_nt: TGCGCCAGCAGGTCAAATTTGGACAGCAGCTACGAGCAGTACTTC
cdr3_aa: CASRSNLDSSYEQYF

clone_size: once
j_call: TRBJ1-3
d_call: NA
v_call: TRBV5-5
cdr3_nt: TGTGCCAGCAGCCTTGCCCCCGGGACACAGCTGGCTGGAAACACCATATATTTT
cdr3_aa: CASSLAPGTQLAGNTIYF

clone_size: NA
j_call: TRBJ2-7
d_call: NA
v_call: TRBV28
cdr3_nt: TGTGCCAGCATAAGGGGGGTCGGCGAGCAGTACTTC
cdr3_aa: CASIRGVGEQYF

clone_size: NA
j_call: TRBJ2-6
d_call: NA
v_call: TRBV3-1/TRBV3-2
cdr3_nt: TGTGCCAGCAGCCAATGGGCCAACGTCCTGACTTTC
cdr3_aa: CASSQWANVLTF

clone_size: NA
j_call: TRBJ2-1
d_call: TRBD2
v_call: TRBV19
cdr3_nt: TGTGCCAGTACCGAGAGGAGTAGCGGGCGGGATAATGAGCAGTTCTTC
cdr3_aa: CASTERSSGRDNEQFF

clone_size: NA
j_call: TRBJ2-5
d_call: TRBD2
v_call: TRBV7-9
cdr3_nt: TGTGCCAGCAGCTTAGCGGCTAGCGGGAACCAAGAGACCCAGTACTTC
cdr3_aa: CASSLAASGNQETQYF

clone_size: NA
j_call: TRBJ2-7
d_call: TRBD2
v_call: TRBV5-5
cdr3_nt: TGTGCCAGCAGTATCGGACTAGCGGTCTCCTACGAGCAGTACTTC
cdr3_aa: CASSIGLAVSYEQYF

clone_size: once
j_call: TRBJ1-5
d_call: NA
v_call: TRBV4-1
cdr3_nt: TGCGCCAGCAGCTCAGAAAGGGGGGGGCCCCAGCATTTT
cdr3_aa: CASSSERGGPQHF

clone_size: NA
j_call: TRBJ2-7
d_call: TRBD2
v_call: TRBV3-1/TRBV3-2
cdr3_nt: TGTGCCAGCAGCCAAGTGGGGCACGGTAGCGGGAGGGGTGAGCAGTACTTC
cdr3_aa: CASSQVGHGSGRGEQYF

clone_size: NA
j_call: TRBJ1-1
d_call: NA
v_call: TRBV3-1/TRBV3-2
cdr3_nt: TGTGCCAGCAGCCAAGACAGAAAGAACACTGAAGCTTTCTTT
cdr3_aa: CASSQDRKNTEAFF

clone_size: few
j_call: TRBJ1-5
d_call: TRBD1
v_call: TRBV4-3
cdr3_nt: TGCGCCAGCAGCCAAGATCGCCAGGGGGATCAGCCCCAGCATTTT
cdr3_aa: CASSQDRQGDQPQHF

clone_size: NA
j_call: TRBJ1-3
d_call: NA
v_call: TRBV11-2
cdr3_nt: TGTGCCAGCAGCCCTAATATGGGGGGCTCTGGAAACACCATATATTTT
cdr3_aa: CASSPNMGGSGNTIYF

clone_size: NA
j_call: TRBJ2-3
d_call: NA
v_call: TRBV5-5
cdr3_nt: TGTGCCAGCAGCTTCTACAGTAGCACAGATACGCAGTATTTT
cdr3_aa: CASSFYSSTDTQYF

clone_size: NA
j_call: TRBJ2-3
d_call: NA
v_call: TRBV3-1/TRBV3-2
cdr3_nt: TGTGCCAGCAGCCAAGAATTTGTTCCCCCCACAGATACGCAGTATTTT
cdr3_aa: CASSQEFVPPTDTQYF

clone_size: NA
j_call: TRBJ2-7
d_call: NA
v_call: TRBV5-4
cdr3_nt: TGTGCCAGCAGCTTGGGGCGAAACTACGAGCAGTACTTC
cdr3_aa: CASSLGRNYEQYF

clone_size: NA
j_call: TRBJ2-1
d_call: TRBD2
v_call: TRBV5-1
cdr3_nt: TGCGCCAGCCGATCTAGCGGGGCTTCCTACAATGAGCAGTTCTTC
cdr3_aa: CASRSSGASYNEQFF